This TCR beta chain appears in the sequencing data of a study of post-analysis software for immune sequencing data. Whole-study results and caveats: Samples sharing a preparation batch grouped tightly together when assessed by F measure. Controls significantly exceeded multiple sclerosis patients in normalized Chao1 diversity. In patients, about 5 TRBV segments were more frequent than in controls, with TRBV5-6, TRBV5-1 and TRBV20-1 among them.

To note about this clonotype: Its target is not known.

Unique molecular identifiers were built into the TCR beta cDNA libraries. Researchers reported some 500,000 cDNA molecules coming from approximately 1 to 10 million T cells. TCRdb fed the PCR reads into MiXCR, producing one record per CDR3 protein. Of more than 450,000 distinct CDR3 sequences listed, 44% are singletons. CDR3 length: 15 residues. CDR1 is SGHRS and CDR2 is YFSETQ in the germline V gene. V gave up 0 bases and J gave up 10 bases, with 17 bases separating them. The rearrangement links TRBV5-1 to TRBJ2-1; no definite D call. The material sequenced was blood. The source of this sequence is a girl aged 5 to 17 with multiple sclerosis. Here the CDR3 reads CASSLESASQGEQFF. In nucleotides, the CDR3 is TGCGCCAGCAGCTTGGAATCGGCATCCCAAGGGGAGCAGTTCTTC.